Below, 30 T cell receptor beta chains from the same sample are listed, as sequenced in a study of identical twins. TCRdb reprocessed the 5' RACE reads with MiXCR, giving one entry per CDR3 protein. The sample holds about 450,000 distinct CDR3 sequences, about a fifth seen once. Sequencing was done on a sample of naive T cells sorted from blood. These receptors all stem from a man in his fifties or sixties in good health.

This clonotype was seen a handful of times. The CDR3: CASSQLTAGMNTGELFF. Here the CDR3 DNA reads TGCGCCAGCAGCCAACTTACGGCGGGGATGAACACCGGGGAGCTGTTTTTT. The genes are TRBV4-3 and TRBJ2-2, with D perhaps matching TRBD2 (6 bases). The CDR3 spans 17 residues. V lost 2 bases to trimming and J lost 1 base, with 14 bases between them. Per the germline V gene, CDR1 is LGHNA and CDR2 is YSLEER.

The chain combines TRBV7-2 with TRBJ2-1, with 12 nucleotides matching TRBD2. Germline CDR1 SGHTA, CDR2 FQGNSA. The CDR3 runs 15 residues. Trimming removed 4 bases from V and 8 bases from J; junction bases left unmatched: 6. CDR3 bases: TGTGCCAGCAGCTCCCTAGCGGGAGGGCCTTATGAGCAGTTCTTC. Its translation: CASSSLAGGPYEQFF. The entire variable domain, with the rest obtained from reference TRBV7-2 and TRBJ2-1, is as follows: GAGVSQSPSNKVTEKGKDVELRCDPISGHTALYWYRQSLGQGLEFLIYFQGNSAPDKSGLPSDRFSAERTGGSVSTLTIQRTQQEDSAVYLCASSSLAGGPYEQFFGPGTRLTVL.

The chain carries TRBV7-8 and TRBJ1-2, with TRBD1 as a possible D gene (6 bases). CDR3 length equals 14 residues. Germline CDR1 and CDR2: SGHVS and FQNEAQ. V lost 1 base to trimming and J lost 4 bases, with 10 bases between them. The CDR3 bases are TGTGCCAGCAGCTTAGACTGGGGGCTCTATGGCTACACCTTC. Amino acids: CASSLDWGLYGYTF.

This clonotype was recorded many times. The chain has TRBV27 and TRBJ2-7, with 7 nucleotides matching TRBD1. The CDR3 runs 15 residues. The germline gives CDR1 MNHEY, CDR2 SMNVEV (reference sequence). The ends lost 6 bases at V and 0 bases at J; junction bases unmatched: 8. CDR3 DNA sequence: TGTGCCAGCAGCCCTACAGGGGCGAGCTCCTACGAGCAGTACTTC. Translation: CASSPTGASSYEQYF.

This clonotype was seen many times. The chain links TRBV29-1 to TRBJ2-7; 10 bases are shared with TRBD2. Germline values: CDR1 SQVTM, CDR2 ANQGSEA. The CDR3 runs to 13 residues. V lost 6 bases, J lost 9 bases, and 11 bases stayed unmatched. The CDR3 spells CSVSEQREGRQYF. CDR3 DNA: TGCAGCGTCTCCGAACAGCGGGAGGGCCGGCAGTACTTC.

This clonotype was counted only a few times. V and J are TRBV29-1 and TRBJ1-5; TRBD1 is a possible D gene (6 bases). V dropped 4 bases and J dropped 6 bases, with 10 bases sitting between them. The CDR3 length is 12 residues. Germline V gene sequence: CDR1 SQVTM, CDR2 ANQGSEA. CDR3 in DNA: TGCAGCGTTGGGGGGCCAGGTCAGCCCCAGCATTTT. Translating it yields CSVGGPGQPQHF.

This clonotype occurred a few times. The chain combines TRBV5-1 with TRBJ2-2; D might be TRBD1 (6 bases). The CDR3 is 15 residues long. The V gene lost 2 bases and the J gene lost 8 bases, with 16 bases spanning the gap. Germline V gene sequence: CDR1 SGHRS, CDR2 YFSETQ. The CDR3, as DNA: TGCGCCAGCAGCTTAAGGGGGACCCCCTTAGGGGAGCTGTTTTTT. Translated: CASSLRGTPLGELFF.

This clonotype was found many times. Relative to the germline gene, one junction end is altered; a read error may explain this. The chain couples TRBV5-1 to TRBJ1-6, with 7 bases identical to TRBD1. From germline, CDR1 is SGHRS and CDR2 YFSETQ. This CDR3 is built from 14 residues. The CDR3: CASSLGQNNSPLHF. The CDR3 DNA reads TGTGCCAGCAGTTTGGGACAGAATAATTCACCCCTCCACTTT.

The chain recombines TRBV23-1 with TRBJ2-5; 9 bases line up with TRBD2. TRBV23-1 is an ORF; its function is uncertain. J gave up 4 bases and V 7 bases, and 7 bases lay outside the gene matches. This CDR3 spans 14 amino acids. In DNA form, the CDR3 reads TGCGCCAGCAACCATAGCGGGAGAGTAGAGACCCAGTACTTC. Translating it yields CASNHSGRVETQYF.

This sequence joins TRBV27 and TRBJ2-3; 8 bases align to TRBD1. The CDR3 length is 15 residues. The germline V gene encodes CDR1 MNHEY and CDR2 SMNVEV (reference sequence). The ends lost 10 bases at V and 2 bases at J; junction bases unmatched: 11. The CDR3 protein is CATRLGDRYTDTQYF. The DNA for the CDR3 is TGTGCCACCAGGTTGGGGGACAGGTACACAGATACGCAGTATTTT.

CDR3 sequence: CASSLGGSDPNYGYTF. CDR3 DNA sequence: TGTGCCAGCAGCTTAGGAGGCAGCGATCCTAACTATGGCTACACCTTC. J is TRBJ1-2 and V is TRBV11-2; no clear D gene. Germline CDR1 is SGHAT and CDR2 is FQNNGV. Trimming cost V 1 base and J 0 bases, with 12 bases left between them. The CDR3 is 16 residues long.

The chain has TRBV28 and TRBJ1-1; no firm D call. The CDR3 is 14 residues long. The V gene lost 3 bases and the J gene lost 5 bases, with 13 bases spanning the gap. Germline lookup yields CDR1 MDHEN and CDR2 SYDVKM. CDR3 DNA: TGTGCCAGCAGTTTCGACGAGAAAAGAACTGAAGCTTTCTTT. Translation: CASSFDEKRTEAFF.

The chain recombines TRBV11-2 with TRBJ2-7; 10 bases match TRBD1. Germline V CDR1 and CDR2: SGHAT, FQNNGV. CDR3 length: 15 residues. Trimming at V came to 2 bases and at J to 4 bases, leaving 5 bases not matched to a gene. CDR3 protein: CASSLLRTGGYEQYF. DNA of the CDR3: TGTGCCAGCAGCTTATTAAGGACAGGGGGATACGAGCAGTACTTC. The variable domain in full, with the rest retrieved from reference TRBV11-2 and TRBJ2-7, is EAGVAQSPRYKIIEKRQSVAFWCNPISGHATLYWYQQILGQGPKLLIQFQNNGVVDDSQLPKDRFSAERLKGVDSTLKIQPAKLEDSAVYLCASSLLRTGGYEQYFGPGTRLTVT.

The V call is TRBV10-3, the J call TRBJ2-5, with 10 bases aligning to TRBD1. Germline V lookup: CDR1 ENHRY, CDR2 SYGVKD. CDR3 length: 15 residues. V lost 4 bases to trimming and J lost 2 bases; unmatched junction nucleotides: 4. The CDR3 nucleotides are TGTGCCATCAGTGGGACAGGGGGAGGGCAAGAGACCCAGTACTTC. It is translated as CAISGTGGGQETQYF.

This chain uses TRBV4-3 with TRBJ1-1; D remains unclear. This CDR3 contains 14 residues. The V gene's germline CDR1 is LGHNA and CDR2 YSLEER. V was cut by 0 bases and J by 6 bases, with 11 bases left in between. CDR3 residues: CASSQDLRVPEAFF. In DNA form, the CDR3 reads TGCGCCAGCAGCCAAGATCTGCGGGTTCCTGAAGCTTTCTTT.

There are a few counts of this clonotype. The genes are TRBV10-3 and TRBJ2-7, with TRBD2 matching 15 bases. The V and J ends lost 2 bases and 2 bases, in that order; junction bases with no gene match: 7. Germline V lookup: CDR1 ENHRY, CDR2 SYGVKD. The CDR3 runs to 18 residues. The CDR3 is CAISERTSGGASPYEQYF. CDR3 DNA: TGTGCCATCAGTGAGCGGACTAGCGGGGGGGCGAGTCCCTACGAGCAGTACTTC.

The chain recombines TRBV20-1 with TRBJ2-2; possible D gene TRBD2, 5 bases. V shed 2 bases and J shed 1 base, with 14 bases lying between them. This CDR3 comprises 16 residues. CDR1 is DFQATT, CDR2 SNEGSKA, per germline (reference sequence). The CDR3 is CSARSLVRGNTGELFF. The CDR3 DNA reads TGCAGTGCTAGATCCCTAGTTCGGGGGAACACCGGGGAGCTGTTTTTT.

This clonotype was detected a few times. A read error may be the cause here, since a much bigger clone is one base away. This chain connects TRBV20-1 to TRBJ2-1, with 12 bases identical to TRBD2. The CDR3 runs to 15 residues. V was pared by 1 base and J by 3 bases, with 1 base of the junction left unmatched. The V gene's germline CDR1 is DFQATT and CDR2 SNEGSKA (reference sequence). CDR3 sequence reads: CSARGLAGVYNEQFF. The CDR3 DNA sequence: TGCAGTGCTAGAGGACTAGCGGGAGTCTACAATGAGCAGTTCTTC.

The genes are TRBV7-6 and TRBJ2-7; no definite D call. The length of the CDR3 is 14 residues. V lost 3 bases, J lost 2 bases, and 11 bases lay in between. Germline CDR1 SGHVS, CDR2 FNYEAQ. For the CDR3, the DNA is TGTGCCAGCAGCTTCGAGGCAAGAGCCTACGAGCAGTACTTC. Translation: CASSFEARAYEQYF.

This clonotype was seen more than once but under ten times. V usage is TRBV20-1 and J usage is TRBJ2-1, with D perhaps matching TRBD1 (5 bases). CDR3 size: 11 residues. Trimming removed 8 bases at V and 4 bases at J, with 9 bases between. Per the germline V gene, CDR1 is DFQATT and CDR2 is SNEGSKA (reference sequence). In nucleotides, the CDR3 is TGCAGTCCAGACAGTTACAATGAGCAGTTCTTC. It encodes CSPDSYNEQFF.

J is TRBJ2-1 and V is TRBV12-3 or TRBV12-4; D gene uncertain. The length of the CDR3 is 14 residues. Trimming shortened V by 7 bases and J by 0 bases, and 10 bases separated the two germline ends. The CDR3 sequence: CASTGTSSYNEQFF. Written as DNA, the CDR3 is TGTGCCAGCACCGGCACGAGCTCCTACAATGAGCAGTTCTTC.

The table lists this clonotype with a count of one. CDR3 sequence (DNA): TGCAGTGCTGGCAGCCTAGTCTTCGGAGAGACCCAGTACTTC. Amino acids: CSAGSLVFGETQYF. The chain recombines TRBV20-1 with TRBJ2-5; the D is unclear. The V and J ends lost 5 bases and 4 bases respectively, with 17 bases between them. The CDR3 consists of 14 residues. CDR1 and CDR2 (germline): DFQATT, SNEGSKA (reference sequence).

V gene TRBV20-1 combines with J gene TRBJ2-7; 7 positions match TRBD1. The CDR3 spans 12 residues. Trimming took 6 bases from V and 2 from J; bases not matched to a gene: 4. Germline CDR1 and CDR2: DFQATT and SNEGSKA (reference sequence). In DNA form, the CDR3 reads TGCAGTGCCCGGGACAGACCCTACGAGCAGTACTTC. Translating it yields CSARDRPYEQYF.

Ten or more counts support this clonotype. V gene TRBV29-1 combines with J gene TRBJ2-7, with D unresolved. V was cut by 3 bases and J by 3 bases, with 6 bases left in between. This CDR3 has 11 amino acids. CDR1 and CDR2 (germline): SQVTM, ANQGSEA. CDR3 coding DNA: TGCAGCGTTGATATCCACTACGAGCAGTACTTC. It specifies CSVDIHYEQYF.

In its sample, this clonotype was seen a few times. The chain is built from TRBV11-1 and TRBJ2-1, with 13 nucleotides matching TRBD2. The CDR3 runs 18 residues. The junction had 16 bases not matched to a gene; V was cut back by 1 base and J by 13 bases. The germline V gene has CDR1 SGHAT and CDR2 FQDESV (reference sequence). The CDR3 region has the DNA TGTGCCAGCAGCTTAGGTGAAATTTGGCGGAGGACTAGCGGGAGACAGTTCTTC. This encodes CASSLGEIWRRTSGRQFF.

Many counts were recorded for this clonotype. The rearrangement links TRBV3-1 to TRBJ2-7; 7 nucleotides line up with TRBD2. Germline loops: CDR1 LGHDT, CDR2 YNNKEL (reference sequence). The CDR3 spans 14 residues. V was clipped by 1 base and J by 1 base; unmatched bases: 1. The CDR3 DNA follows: TGTGCCAGCAGCCAAGGGACTAGGTCCTACGAGCAGTACTTC. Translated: CASSQGTRSYEQYF.

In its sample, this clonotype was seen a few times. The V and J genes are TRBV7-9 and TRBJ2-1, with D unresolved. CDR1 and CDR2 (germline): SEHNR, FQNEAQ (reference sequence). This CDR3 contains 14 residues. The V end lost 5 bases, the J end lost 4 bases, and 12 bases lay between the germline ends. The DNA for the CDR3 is TGTGCCAGCAGCCCGCCGAACTTGTACAATGAGCAGTTCTTC. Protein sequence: CASSPPNLYNEQFF.

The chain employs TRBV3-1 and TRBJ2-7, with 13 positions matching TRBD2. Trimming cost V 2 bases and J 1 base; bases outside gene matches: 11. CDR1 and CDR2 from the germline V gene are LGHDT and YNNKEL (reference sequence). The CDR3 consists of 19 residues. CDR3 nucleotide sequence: TGTGCCAGCAGCCAAACCAGGACTAGCGGGGGCCTTATATCCTACGAGCAGTACTTC. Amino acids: CASSQTRTSGGLISYEQYF.

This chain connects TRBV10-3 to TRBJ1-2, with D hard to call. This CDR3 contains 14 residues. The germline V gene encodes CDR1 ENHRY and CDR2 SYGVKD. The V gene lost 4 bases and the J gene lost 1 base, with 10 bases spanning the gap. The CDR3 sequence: CAISGWQSNYGYTF. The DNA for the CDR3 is TGTGCCATCAGTGGGTGGCAGAGTAACTATGGCTACACCTTC.

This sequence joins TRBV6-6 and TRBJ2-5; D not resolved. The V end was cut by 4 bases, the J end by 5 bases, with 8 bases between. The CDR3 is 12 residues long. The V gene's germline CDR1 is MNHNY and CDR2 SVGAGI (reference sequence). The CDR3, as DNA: TGTGCCAGCAGTTCAGTTCAGGAGACCCAGTACTTC. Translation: CASSSVQETQYF.